The clone carrying this TCR beta chain has just a few counts. What it binds is unknown. The PCR was carried out with 60 Vbeta primers and 13 Jbeta primers. Profiling relied on immunoSEQ multiplex PCR, and the TCRdb table lists in-frame clones only, not all of them. The data show approximately 170,000 clones, roughly 79% seen once. This CDR3 spans 15 amino acids. V lost 0 bases and J lost 2; bases outside the gene matches: 3. Germline values: CDR1 SGHRS, CDR2 YFSETQ. The data were taken from a study of cytomegalovirus exposure and HLA in healthy donors. General study findings and limits: For most TCR beta V segments, an earlier analysis put the productive rate at about 87% or about 30% of the time.

The chain employs TRBV5-1 and TRBJ2-7; 9 bases fit TRBD2. This clonotype was sampled from a woman between 35 and 50 years old in good health and CMV-seronegative. Input material: PBMCs. The CDR3 DNA is TGCGCCAGCAGCTTGGGACTAGCGGAAACCTACGAGCAGTACTTC. Translating it yields CASSLGLAETYEQYF. The complete variable domain, with remaining parts taken from reference TRBV5-1 and TRBJ2-7, reads KAGVTQTPRYLIKTRGQQVTLSCSPISGHRSVSWYQQTPGQGLQFLFEYFSETQRNKGNFPGRFSGRQFSNSRSEMNVSTLELGDSALYLCASSLGLAETYEQYFGPGTRLTVT.